One and the same sample provided the 23 T cell receptor beta chains below, sequenced in a study of shared clonotypes between healthy human individuals. Assay: immunoSEQ multiplex PCR; the TCRdb copy retains only in-frame clones and omits some. This sample yields under 1 million clones, of which approximately 92% are seen a single time; 24% belongs to the top ten. Naive-designated CD8 cells lacked CD45RO, were positively enriched for CCR7, and omitted terminally differentiated effector memory CD45RA+ cells. The sequencing sample was made of naive CD8+ T cells sorted from blood. The receptors were gathered from a man aged 25 to 45 in good health.

This chain uses TRBV9 with TRBJ1-4; the match to TRBD1 covers 7 bases. The CDR3 consists of 14 residues. The germline gives CDR1 SGDLS, CDR2 YYNGEE. V shed 3 bases and J 5 bases; nucleotides not matched to a gene: 4. The CDR3 bases are TGTGCCAGCAGCGCGTCAGGGGGGAATGAAAAACTGTTTTTT. This encodes CASSASGGNEKLFF. Filled out from reference TRBV9 and TRBJ1-4, the complete variable domain reads DSGVTQTPKHLITATGQRVTLRCSPRSGDLSVYWYQQSLDQGLQFLIQYYNGEERAKGNILERFSAQQFPDLHSELNLSSLELGDSALYFCASSASGGNEKLFFGSGTQLSVL.

This clone was counted a single time. This chain joins TRBV27 and TRBJ2-1, with 7 bases identical to TRBD1. V lost 5 bases, J lost 5 bases, and 9 bases stayed unmatched. From germline, CDR1 is MNHEY and CDR2 SMNVEV (reference sequence). There are 15 residues in the CDR3. The CDR3 loop reads CASSLTRDRDNEQFF. The CDR3 region has the DNA TGTGCCAGCAGTCTCACTCGGGACAGAGACAATGAGCAGTTCTTC.

This chain joins TRBV28 and TRBJ2-3, with D hard to call. The ends were cut back, 7 bases at V and 4 bases at J, with 21 bases in the middle. The CDR3 is made up of 16 amino acids. Germline loops: CDR1 MDHEN, CDR2 SYDVKM. This CDR3 is CASTPHLGPQPDTQYF. CDR3 nucleotide sequence: TGTGCCAGCACCCCACACTTGGGTCCTCAACCAGATACGCAGTATTTT.

The chain couples TRBV28 to TRBJ2-1; TRBD2 is a possible D gene (5 bases). CDR3 size: 15 residues. Trimming took 10 bases from V and 0 from J, leaving 16 bases between them. Germline V gene sequence: CDR1 MDHEN, CDR2 SYDVKM. CDR3 sequence: CATRKDSSSYNEQFF. The CDR3 DNA follows: TGTGCCACCAGAAAGGACTCAAGCTCCTACAATGAGCAGTTCTTC.

The chain carries TRBV27 and TRBJ1-5; D might be TRBD1 (5 bases). V lost 0 bases and J lost 3, with 24 bases in between. Germline loops: CDR1 MNHEY, CDR2 SMNVEV (reference sequence). The CDR3 loop spans 20 amino acids. In DNA form, the CDR3 reads TGTGCCAGCAGTTTATCGAGGCGGGGCGTCGCGGGGGGGGACAATCAGCCCCAGCATTTT. Its protein is CASSLSRRGVAGGDNQPQHF.

In the case of this clone: The junction shows a germline mismatch at one end, possibly a read error. This chain connects TRBV28 to TRBJ2-7, with TRBD2 identical over 10 bases. This CDR3 has 15 amino acids. The germline V gene encodes CDR1 MDHEN and CDR2 SYDVKM. Written as DNA, the CDR3 is TGTGCCAGCAGTTTCCCTAGCGGGAGCTCCTACGAGCAGTGCTTC. This sequence encodes CASSFPSGSSYEQCF. Together with reference TRBV28 and TRBJ2-7, the CDR3 gives the full variable domain: DVKVTQSSRYLVKRTGEKVFLECVQDMDHENMFWYRQDPGLGLRLIYFSYDVKMKEKGDIPEGYSVSREKKERFSLILESASTNQTSMYLCASSFPSGSSYEQCFGPGTRLTVT.

This rearrangement joins TRBV2 to TRBJ2-3; D is possibly TRBD2 (6 bases). The V end lost 4 bases, the J end lost 0 bases, and 11 bases lay between the germline ends. Germline values: CDR1 SNHLY, CDR2 FYNNEI. The length of the CDR3 is 15 residues. The DNA of the CDR3 is TGTGCCAGCAGTGTGGGCGGGGATAGCACAGATACGCAGTATTTT. Translation gives CASSVGGDSTDTQYF.

The chain has TRBV19 and TRBJ1-5; D uncertain. In germline, CDR1 is LNHDA, CDR2 SQIVND (reference sequence). The CDR3 is 15 amino acids. V was clipped by 4 bases and J by 3 bases, with 13 bases between them. The CDR3 here is CASSRIRQLNQPQHF. CDR3 nucleotide sequence: TGTGCCAGTAGTAGAATAAGGCAGCTCAATCAGCCCCAGCATTTT.

The chain recombines TRBV4-1 with TRBJ2-1, with 10 positions matching TRBD2. V gave up 1 base and J gave up 10 bases; unmatched junction bases: 4. Germline V lookup: CDR1 MGHRA, CDR2 YSYEKL. The length of the CDR3 is 14 residues. The CDR3 region is CASSQGLAGAEQFF. The CDR3 DNA reads as TGCGCCAGCAGCCAAGGACTAGCGGGTGCCGAGCAGTTCTTC.

The chain links TRBV27 to TRBJ2-1; D unclear. V lost 0 bases and J lost 8, with 11 bases in between. CDR1 and CDR2 (germline): MNHEY, SMNVEV (reference sequence). The CDR3 runs to 14 residues. The CDR3 loop reads CASSLSYRSYEQFF. CDR3 DNA sequence: TGTGCCAGCAGTTTATCTTACCGGTCCTATGAGCAGTTCTTC.

In its sample, this clone was seen once. The V and J genes are TRBV10-1 and TRBJ2-3; 8 bases line up with TRBD1. With 3 bases clipped from V and 0 bases from J, the junction kept 14 bases outside the gene matches. There are 19 residues in the CDR3. CDR1 and CDR2 (germline): WNHNN, SYGVQD (reference sequence). The CDR3 loop reads CASSEQQGGVPTSTDTQYF. The CDR3 region has the DNA TGCGCCAGCAGTGAACAACAGGGGGGCGTCCCAACTAGCACAGATACGCAGTATTTT.

In this sample, this clone turned up many times. The rearrangement links TRBV9 to TRBJ2-1; 10 positions agree with TRBD2. CDR1 and CDR2 from the germline V gene are SGDLS and YYNGEE. The CDR3 is 15 residues long. V dropped 4 bases and J dropped 7; count of bases not matched to a gene: 8. As DNA, the CDR3 is TGTGCCAGCAGCCCCGGACTAGCGGAAGGGAATGAGCAGTTCTTC. This sequence encodes CASSPGLAEGNEQFF.

The CDR3 sequence is CASSSGAGLARTDTQYF. DNA for the CDR3: TGTGCCAGCAGCTCCGGAGCGGGACTAGCGCGCACAGATACGCAGTATTTT. The chain links TRBV2 to TRBJ2-3; 10 nucleotides match TRBD2. Per germline, CDR1 SNHLY and CDR2 FYNNEI. The CDR3 runs 17 residues. Trimming took 6 bases from V and 1 from J; bases not matched to a gene: 10. Complete variable domain (other parts from reference TRBV2 and TRBJ2-3): EPEVTQTPSHQVTQMGQEVILRCVPISNHLYFYWYRQILGQKVEFLVSFYNNEISEKSEIFDDQFSVERPDGSNFTLKIRSTKLEDSAMYFCASSSGAGLARTDTQYFGPGTRLTVL.

The chain links TRBV6-5 to TRBJ2-7, with a tentative D call TRBD2 (6 bases). Germline lookup yields CDR1 MNHEY and CDR2 SVGAGI. V dropped 11 bases and J dropped 6 bases, with 26 bases sitting between them. The CDR3 covers 15 residues. CDR3 sequence: CAAPPRVRERIEQYF. Here the CDR3 DNA reads TGTGCCGCCCCCCCTCGAGTTCGGGAGAGGATCGAGCAGTACTTC.

V is TRBV2 and J is TRBJ2-1, with 7 bases fitting TRBD2. V was pared by 8 bases and J by 5 bases, with 12 bases of the junction left unmatched. The CDR3 extends over 15 amino acids. The germline V gene encodes CDR1 SNHLY and CDR2 FYNNEI. CDR3 loop: CASGDPASGDNEQFF. The CDR3 DNA reads TGTGCCAGCGGGGACCCGGCTAGCGGAGACAATGAGCAGTTCTTC.

Note on this clone: Other DNA sequences in this specimen translate into the identical CDR3. This chain links TRBV9 with TRBJ2-1; TRBD2 agrees at 9 bases. CDR3 size: 16 residues. CDR1 and CDR2 (germline): SGDLS, YYNGEE. The J segment lost 4 bases and the V segment lost 0 bases, leaving 5 bases of the junction unmatched. The CDR3 here is CASSVGASGAYNEQFF. DNA for the CDR3: TGTGCCAGCAGCGTAGGCGCTAGCGGGGCGTACAATGAGCAGTTCTTC.

For this clone: At one of its ends the junction is not consistent with the germline gene, which may arise from a read error. V and J are TRBV25-1 and TRBJ2-7, with a weak D call TRBD1 (5 bases). CDR1 is MGHDK, CDR2 SYGVNS, per germline. The CDR3 contains 10 residues. CDR3 region: CASSGNRLNF. As DNA, the CDR3 is TGTGCCAGCAGTGGGAACAGGTTAAACTTC.

This clone was seen more than once but under ten times. This chain connects TRBV7-6 to TRBJ2-1; D gene uncertain. This CDR3 contains 12 residues. Per germline, CDR1 SGHVS and CDR2 FNYEAQ. Deletions cut 5 bases from V and 10 bases from J, with 12 bases between. Written as DNA, the CDR3 is TGTGCCAGCAGCCCGAAGGGCTACGAGCAGTTCTTC. Protein product: CASSPKGYEQFF.

The gene calls are TRBV28 and TRBJ2-2, with 8 nucleotides matching TRBD1. The CDR3 runs 16 residues. Germline assignment: CDR1 MDHEN and CDR2 SYDVKM. The J segment lost 6 bases and the V segment lost 2 bases, leaving 8 bases of the junction unmatched. The CDR3 nucleotides read TGTGCCAGCAGTTTACCGGGACAGGTCTCTCCCGGGGAGCTGTTTTTT. The encoded protein is CASSLPGQVSPGELFF.

The J gene is TRBJ2-7, the V gene TRBV6-1, with a tentative D call TRBD2 (5 bases). This CDR3 contains 14 residues. CDR1 is MNHNS, CDR2 SASEGT, per germline. V shed 2 bases and J shed 2 bases, with 10 bases lying between them. CDR3 amino acids: CASSEYGLTYEQYF. The CDR3 DNA reads as TGTGCCAGCAGTGAATACGGACTGACCTACGAGCAGTACTTC.

The chain recombines TRBV13 with TRBJ2-2; 13 nucleotides align to TRBD2. V lost 4 bases, J lost 4 bases, and 3 bases stayed unmatched. The CDR3 length is 16 residues. In germline, CDR1 is PRHDT, CDR2 FYEKMQ (reference sequence). CDR3 residues: CASSYGLAGVTGELFF. CDR3 bases: TGTGCCAGCAGCTACGGACTAGCGGGAGTCACCGGGGAGCTGTTTTTT.

The V gene is TRBV19, the J gene TRBJ2-1, with 9 positions matching TRBD1. The CDR3 has 14 amino acids. Germline CDR1 LNHDA, CDR2 SQIVND (reference sequence). Trimming removed 4 bases from V and 6 bases from J; junction bases left unmatched: 4. The DNA for the CDR3 is TGTGCCAGTAGTAAACAGGGGGCGCGCAATGAGCAGTTCTTC. Encoded protein: CASSKQGARNEQFF.

The V gene is TRBV12-5, the J gene TRBJ2-1; no reliable D call. This CDR3 spans 12 amino acids. The V gene's germline CDR1 is LGHNT and CDR2 FRNRAP. The V and J ends lost 1 base and 8 bases respectively, with 6 bases between them. The CDR3 nucleotides are TGTGCTAGTGGTTTGGCGGTTTATGAGCAGTTCTTC. Its protein is CASGLAVYEQFF.